A single sample gave rise to the 25 T cell receptor beta chains below, sequenced in a study of shared clonotypes between healthy human individuals. Clones were sequenced by immunoSEQ multiplex PCR, and TCRdb holds only the in-frame ones, with some missing. Of hundreds of thousands of clones in the sample, roughly 96% were seen once. CD8 cells regarded as naive lacked CD45RO, were positively chosen for CCR7, and omitted terminally differentiated effector memory CD45RA+ cells. Input material: naive CD8+ T cells sorted from blood. The receptors were sampled from a woman in her twenties or thirties in good health.

The V and J genes are TRBV9 and TRBJ2-2, with D perhaps matching TRBD1 (6 bases). The V end lost 4 bases, the J end lost 7 bases, and 11 bases lay between the germline ends. The CDR3 spans 13 residues. Germline lookup yields CDR1 SGDLS and CDR2 YYNGEE. The CDR3 region has the DNA TGTGCCAGCAGCCTCCCAGGGGACGGGGAGCTGTTTTTT. Translated: CASSLPGDGELFF.

This chain links TRBV10-3 with TRBJ1-5; weak D call: TRBD1 (5 bases). CDR3 length: 16 residues. V lost 0 bases and J 5 bases, leaving 14 bases between the germline ends. Germline V gene lookup returns CDR1 ENHRY and CDR2 SYGVKD. The CDR3 coding sequence is TGTGCCATCAGTGAGTCGGGCAGGGTGAGTGATCAGCCCCAGCATTTT. It yields the protein CAISESGRVSDQPQHF.

The chain joins TRBV7-2 to TRBJ2-7; D unresolved. Germline CDR1 is SGHTA and CDR2 is FQGNSA. The CDR3 totals 17 residues. Trimming took off 4 bases at V and 2 bases at J, with 21 bases between the two ends. The CDR3 loop reads CASSSNPHTDPTYEQYF. In DNA form, the CDR3 reads TGTGCCAGCAGCTCAAACCCCCACACCGACCCAACCTACGAGCAGTACTTC.

The rearrangement links TRBV5-6 to TRBJ2-5; D gene unclear. Gene TRBJ2-7 matches the end of the DNA better, so the J call may be wrong. The CDR3 runs 12 residues. Germline CDR1 reads SGHDT; CDR2 reads YYEEEE. CDR3 amino acids: CASRGPSYEQYF. The CDR3 coding sequence is TGTGCCAGCAGAGGGCCGTCCTACGAGCAGTACTTC.

This clone was recorded once. CDR3 region: CASSPVLAGGSDTQYF. The CDR3 DNA is TGTGCCAGCAGCCCGGTTCTCGCGGGAGGGTCAGATACGCAGTATTTT. The chain joins TRBV5-6 to TRBJ2-3; 9 bases map to TRBD2. CDR1 and CDR2 (germline): SGHDT, YYEEEE. This CDR3 is 16 amino acids long. V was clipped by 4 bases and J by 4 bases; unmatched bases: 10.

Of note for this clone: Additional DNA sequences in this sample encode the identical CDR3. V and J are TRBV28 and TRBJ2-7, with D perhaps matching TRBD2 (6 bases). The ends were cut back, 0 bases at V and 4 bases at J, with 10 bases in the middle. This CDR3 spans 14 amino acids. Germline V gene data show CDR1 as MDHEN and CDR2 as SYDVKM. The CDR3, as DNA: TGTGCCAGCAGTTTATGGGGTAGCGGATACGAGCAGTACTTC. Amino acid sequence: CASSLWGSGYEQYF.

The chain employs TRBV13 and TRBJ2-3; D is undetermined. Per germline, CDR1 PRHDT and CDR2 FYEKMQ (reference sequence). The CDR3 covers 13 residues. V was shortened by 5 bases and J by 2 bases, with 8 bases between the two germline ends. The CDR3 region has the DNA TGTGCCAGCAGCCGCCACCCCACAGATACGCAGTATTTT. The encoded protein is CASSRHPTDTQYF.

CDR3 amino acids: CASRLAGANEQYF. The CDR3 DNA reads as TGTGCCAGCAGGCTAGCGGGGGCGAACGAGCAGTACTTC. The gene calls are TRBV27 and TRBJ2-7; 10 nucleotides line up with TRBD2. CDR1 MNHEY and CDR2 SMNVEV come from the germline V gene (reference sequence). The CDR3 length is 13 residues. With 6 bases clipped from V and 5 bases from J, the junction kept 4 bases outside the gene matches.

The V gene is TRBV23-1, the J gene TRBJ2-2, with 10 nucleotides matching TRBD1. TRBV23-1 is marked as an open reading frame, function uncertain. CDR3 length: 19 amino acids. V was pared by 4 bases and J by 0 bases, with 11 bases of the junction left unmatched. The CDR3 bases are TGCGCCAGCAGTCCAGGATTGGACAGGGGGATCCCGAACACCGGGGAGCTGTTTTTT. It encodes CASSPGLDRGIPNTGELFF.

The chain employs TRBV9 and TRBJ2-1; a weak D match, TRBD1 (5 bases). V lost 1 base and J lost 9, with 8 bases in between. Germline assignment: CDR1 SGDLS and CDR2 YYNGEE. The length of the CDR3 is 12 residues. In DNA, the CDR3 is TGTGCCAGCAGCGTACAGGGCGGTGAGCAGTTCTTC. The encoded protein is CASSVQGGEQFF.

The J gene is TRBJ2-1, the V gene TRBV5-1; a weak D match, TRBD1 (5 bases). The CDR3 has 14 residues. Germline CDR1 is SGHRS and CDR2 is YFSETQ. Trimming left V 5 bases short and J 8 bases short, with 17 bases between. The CDR3 here is CASSSDSGIDEQFF. The CDR3 DNA follows: TGCGCCAGCAGTTCAGACAGTGGTATAGATGAGCAGTTCTTC.

This sequence joins TRBV27 and TRBJ1-6; D gene uncertain. Per the germline V gene, CDR1 is MNHEY and CDR2 is SMNVEV (reference sequence). The CDR3 has 14 amino acids. The ends were cut back, 3 bases at V and 6 bases at J, with 9 bases in the middle. The CDR3 is CASSFVAANSPLHF. In DNA, the CDR3 is TGTGCCAGCAGTTTTGTGGCAGCTAATTCACCCCTCCACTTT.

CDR3: CASSYSIAYEQYF. CDR3 coding DNA: TGTGCCAGCAGTTACTCGATAGCTTACGAGCAGTACTTC. J is TRBJ2-7 and V is TRBV6-5; D is unresolved. The length of the CDR3 is 13 residues. CDR1 and CDR2 from the germline V gene are MNHEY and SVGAGI. Trimming took off 0 bases at V and 4 bases at J, with 7 bases between the two ends.

In the case of this clone: Other DNA sequences in the sample encode the same CDR3. The CDR3 sequence: CASSLQGSEQYF. CDR3 in DNA: TGTGCCAGCAGTTTACAGGGATCCGAGCAGTACTTC. The chain carries TRBV27 and TRBJ2-7; D is possibly TRBD1 (5 bases). Per the germline V gene, CDR1 is MNHEY and CDR2 is SMNVEV (reference sequence). The CDR3 is 12 amino acids. The V gene lost 2 bases and the J gene lost 6 bases, with 8 bases spanning the gap.

The chain has TRBV28 and TRBJ2-1, with D perhaps TRBD2 (6 bases). The germline gives CDR1 MDHEN, CDR2 SYDVKM. Trimming pared 4 bases from V and 0 bases from J, leaving 13 bases between. This CDR3 is 16 amino acids long. CDR3 protein: CASSSLAESSYNEQFF. DNA for the CDR3: TGTGCCAGCAGTTCCTTAGCGGAGAGCTCCTACAATGAGCAGTTCTTC.

The CDR3 coding sequence is TGTGCCAGCAGTGAATCCAGCGGGGTAACTCTCCCCCCGCTACGCAATGAGCAGTTCTTC. Its translation is CASSESSGVTLPPLRNEQFF. The chain joins TRBV2 to TRBJ2-1; 7 nucleotides line up with TRBD2. The CDR3 has 20 residues. Germline V gene data show CDR1 as SNHLY and CDR2 as FYNNEI. After removal of 2 bases from V and 6 bases from J, the junction contained 22 bases not matched to a gene.

This chain links TRBV4-1 with TRBJ1-2; the D is unclear. Germline lookup yields CDR1 MGHRA and CDR2 YSYEKL. V was clipped by 4 bases and J by 8 bases, with 14 bases between them. This CDR3 is built from 13 residues. The CDR3 spells CASSPILVGGYTF. The CDR3 nucleotides read TGCGCCAGCAGCCCGATCTTAGTTGGGGGCTACACCTTC.

This sequence joins TRBV4-1 and TRBJ1-1; the D gene is possibly TRBD1 (6 bases). The ends were cut back, 3 bases at V and 1 base at J, with 12 bases in the middle. This CDR3 comprises 15 residues. The V gene's germline CDR1 is MGHRA and CDR2 YSYEKL. The CDR3 here is CASSHPKGENTEAFF. CDR3 bases: TGCGCCAGCAGCCACCCGAAGGGGGAGAACACTGAAGCTTTCTTT.

This clone was detected once. The chain joins TRBV27 to TRBJ2-3; 10 bases agree with TRBD2. Trimming removed 7 bases from V and 3 bases from J; junction bases left unmatched: 10. This CDR3 comprises 16 residues. Germline V gives CDR1 MNHEY, CDR2 SMNVEV (reference sequence). CDR3 nucleotide sequence: TGTGCCAGCAATTTTCTAGCGGGAGTAGGTACAGATACGCAGTATTTT. It specifies CASNFLAGVGTDTQYF.

V gene TRBV5-4 combines with J gene TRBJ2-1; 9 bases match TRBD1. V lost 1 base and J lost 5; bases outside the gene matches: 7. Germline assignment: CDR1 SGHNT and CDR2 YYREEE (reference sequence). The CDR3 contains 16 residues. The DNA of the CDR3 is TGTGCCAGCAGCTTGTGGCTGGACAGGGGAAACAATGAGCAGTTCTTC. This codes for CASSLWLDRGNNEQFF.

The rearrangement joins TRBV9 to TRBJ2-1; 8 bases line up with TRBD2. V lost 7 bases to trimming and J lost 4 bases; unmatched junction nucleotides: 7. This CDR3 has 14 residues. Germline lookup yields CDR1 SGDLS and CDR2 YYNGEE. CDR3 nucleotide sequence: TGTGCCAGCGGCGGGACTAGGGGATACAATGAGCAGTTCTTC. As protein: CASGGTRGYNEQFF. Full variable domain (missing parts from reference TRBV9 and TRBJ2-1): DSGVTQTPKHLITATGQRVTLRCSPRSGDLSVYWYQQSLDQGLQFLIQYYNGEERAKGNILERFSAQQFPDLHSELNLSSLELGDSALYFCASGGTRGYNEQFFGPGTRLTVL.

The V gene is TRBV13, the J gene TRBJ1-1; possible D gene TRBD1, 6 bases. Germline values: CDR1 PRHDT, CDR2 FYEKMQ (reference sequence). This CDR3 region has 13 residues. V gave up 6 bases and J gave up 5 bases, with 13 bases separating them. CDR3 protein: CASRKGGNTEAFF. The CDR3 DNA reads as TGTGCCAGCAGAAAAGGGGGGAATACTGAAGCTTTCTTT.

This clone was seen a single time. The chain couples TRBV7-3 to TRBJ2-6; 7 bases fit TRBD2. Trimming at V came to 5 bases and at J to 0 bases, leaving 1 base not matched to a gene. Germline lookup yields CDR1 SGHTA and CDR2 FQGTGA. The CDR3 length is 15 residues. This CDR3 reads CASSPSGSGANVLTF. CDR3 nucleotides: TGTGCCAGCAGCCCTAGCGGCTCTGGGGCCAACGTCCTGACTTTC.

The chain is built from TRBV5-1 and TRBJ2-2; perhaps TRBD2 as D (5 bases). The V and J ends lost 6 bases and 7 bases respectively, with 16 bases between them. The CDR3 has 14 residues. CDR1 is SGHRS and CDR2 is YFSETQ in the germline V gene. In DNA, the CDR3 is TGCGCCAGCACCCCGGTAGAGGGTTACGGGGAGCTGTTTTTT. Translated: CASTPVEGYGELFF.

In this sample, this clone turned up once. The V call is TRBV6-5, the J call TRBJ2-7, with D possibly TRBD2 on 7 matching bases. V was cut by 7 bases and J by 4 bases, with 20 bases left in between. The CDR3 is made up of 15 amino acids. Germline V gene sequence: CDR1 MNHEY, CDR2 SVGAGI. Here the CDR3 reads CASTLRGGLWYEQYF. CDR3 in DNA: TGTGCCAGCACTTTAAGGGGGGGGCTTTGGTACGAGCAGTACTTC.